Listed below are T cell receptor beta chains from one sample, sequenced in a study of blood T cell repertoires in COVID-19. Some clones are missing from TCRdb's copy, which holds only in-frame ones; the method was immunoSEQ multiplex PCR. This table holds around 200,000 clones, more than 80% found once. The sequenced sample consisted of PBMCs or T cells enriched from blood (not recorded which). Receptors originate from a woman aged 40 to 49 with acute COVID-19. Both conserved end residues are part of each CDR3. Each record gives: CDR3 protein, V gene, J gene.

cdr3_aa: CASSGGGKSSPLHF
v_call: TRBV5-6
j_call: TRBJ1-6

cdr3_aa: CSASGLNTEAFF
v_call: TRBV20-1
j_call: TRBJ1-1

cdr3_aa: CASSPGTGGADTQYF
v_call: TRBV3-1/TRBV3-2
j_call: TRBJ2-3

cdr3_aa: CASGGYRGLENTEAFF
v_call: TRBV12-5
j_call: TRBJ1-1

cdr3_aa: CASSQVGGPNEKLFF
v_call: TRBV4-3
j_call: TRBJ1-4

cdr3_aa: CASSFGQAPATNEKLFF
v_call: TRBV10-2
j_call: TRBJ1-4

cdr3_aa: CASSQTVDYGYTF
v_call: TRBV5-4
j_call: TRBJ1-2

cdr3_aa: CASSVGLHGYTF
v_call: TRBV19
j_call: TRBJ1-2

cdr3_aa: CASSSDRGTEAFF
v_call: TRBV7-2
j_call: TRBJ1-1

cdr3_aa: CSVAIRDSGANVLTF
v_call: TRBV29-1
j_call: TRBJ2-6

cdr3_aa: CASSIRLGISNTEAFF
v_call: TRBV19
j_call: TRBJ1-1

cdr3_aa: CASSSEQGLYGYTF
v_call: TRBV5-1
j_call: TRBJ1-2

cdr3_aa: CASSLIVGGSYNEQFF
v_call: TRBV5-6
j_call: TRBJ2-1

cdr3_aa: CAWSVEQGKFF
v_call: TRBV30
j_call: TRBJ2-1

cdr3_aa: CASSTTSAASNQPQHF
v_call: TRBV2
j_call: TRBJ1-5

cdr3_aa: CASSLPSSTGTYGYTF
v_call: TRBV18
j_call: TRBJ1-2

cdr3_aa: CASTSERIYGYTF
v_call: TRBV2
j_call: TRBJ1-2

cdr3_aa: CAIRTGTGTPNYGYTF
v_call: TRBV10-3
j_call: TRBJ1-2

cdr3_aa: CASRKGAGTEAFF
v_call: TRBV7-9
j_call: TRBJ1-1

cdr3_aa: CASSSRRGSYGDTQYF
v_call: TRBV14
j_call: TRBJ2-3

cdr3_aa: CASSTLLGTGRGTEAFF
v_call: TRBV19
j_call: TRBJ1-1

cdr3_aa: CASSSLFSPGIGAFF
v_call: TRBV7-2
j_call: TRBJ1-1

cdr3_aa: CASSQSVMNTEAFF
v_call: TRBV4-3
j_call: TRBJ1-1

cdr3_aa: CASSRQGGMNTEAFF
v_call: TRBV5-5
j_call: TRBJ1-1

cdr3_aa: CASSWAAATNEKLFF
v_call: TRBV27
j_call: TRBJ1-4

cdr3_aa: CASSLGVGTQSPLHF
v_call: TRBV7-2
j_call: TRBJ1-6

cdr3_aa: CASSPWGVGTEAFF
v_call: TRBV9
j_call: TRBJ1-1

cdr3_aa: CASSFISLGGKVVYLLSAFF
v_call: TRBV11-3
j_call: TRBJ1-1

cdr3_aa: CASSPLLMGGSYEQYF
v_call: TRBV18
j_call: TRBJ2-7

cdr3_aa: CASSLDRGYTEAFF
v_call: TRBV7-2
j_call: TRBJ1-1

cdr3_aa: CASSLGLAGGWETQYF
v_call: TRBV5-1
j_call: TRBJ2-5